Shown below are 5 T cell receptor beta chains from a single sample sequenced in a study of identical twins. TCRdb called the 5' RACE reads again in MiXCR, with one record for every CDR3 protein. The data hold fewer than 650,000 distinct CDR3 sequences, with 9% to 10% observed a single time. This sample also appeared in a second study, on yellow fever vaccine responses in identical twins.

Sequenced: PBMCs. Receptors were obtained from a woman younger than 35 in good health.

This clonotype was observed a few times. The chain joins TRBV7-3 to TRBJ2-3; perhaps D is TRBD1 or TRBD2 (5 bases each). Trimming stripped 4 bases from V and 2 bases from J, with 16 bases between. The germline V gene encodes CDR1 SGHTA and CDR2 FQGTGA. This CDR3 has 16 amino acids. CDR3: CASSSGQGTHTDTQYF. The CDR3 bases are TGTGCCAGCAGCTCTGGCCAAGGGACCCACACAGATACGCAGTATTTT.

The chain has TRBV29-1 and TRBJ2-7, with TRBD2 matching 8 bases. Trimming cost V 7 bases and J 0 bases; bases outside gene matches: 8. The CDR3 consists of 14 residues. The germline CDR1 and CDR2 sequences are SQVTM and ANQGSEA. The CDR3 bases are TGCAGCGCCAAAACTAGCGGAAGCTCCTACGAGCAGTACTTC. It specifies CSAKTSGSSYEQYF.

In this sample, this clonotype turned up many times. The gene calls are TRBV12-3 or TRBV12-4 and TRBJ2-7; 10 nucleotides line up with TRBD1. The CDR3 has 15 residues. J lost 4 bases, V lost 3 bases, and 6 bases had no gene match. The CDR3 bases are TGTGCCAGCAGTTTGTCGAGACAGGGGGCATACGAGCAGTACTTC. Residues: CASSLSRQGAYEQYF.

This clonotype came up a few times. The rearrangement links TRBV6-2 or TRBV6-3 to TRBJ2-1, with 13 bases lining up with TRBD2. V shed 5 bases, J shed 7 bases, and the junction held 14 bases outside the gene matches. The CDR3 spans 18 residues. Per germline, CDR1 MNHEY and CDR2 SVGEGT. The DNA of the CDR3 is TGTGCCAGCAGTCCAGAATTAACTGGGACTAGCGGGACGAATGAGCAGTTCTTC. As protein: CASSPELTGTSGTNEQFF.

This clonotype turned up a few times. This chain connects TRBV15 to TRBJ2-7, with 11 bases identical to TRBD1. Germline CDR1 reads LNHNV; CDR2 reads YYDKDF (reference sequence). CDR3 size: 14 residues. After removal of 3 bases from V and 7 bases from J, the junction contained 5 bases not matched to a gene. The CDR3 DNA is TGTGCCACCAGCAGGGACAGGGGGCCACTGGAGCAGTACTTC. Translating it yields CATSRDRGPLEQYF.